Presented here are 27 T cell receptor beta chains from one specimen sequenced in a study of T cell repertoires in cytomegalovirus infection (dated by TCRdb to the late 2010s). This sample was sequenced with an Illumina HiSeq 1500. In TCRdb, the public reads were trimmed at Q25 with fastp and aligned with MiXCR, with productive beta chains retained. A single entry per CDR3 protein holds the most common genes and DNA from its merged rows. For this sample there are around 450,000 distinct CDR3 sequences; roughly 30% appear just once. The biggest ten clones account for roughly 15% of the sample. The sequenced sample consisted of PBMCs. These receptors were collected from a human donor in good health (CMV status not recorded). Some clones in this sample may be carry-over from other donors' samples.

This clonotype appeared a few times. The CDR3 here is CASSRGAPRSGANVLTF. As DNA, the CDR3 is TGTGCCAGCAGTCGTGGGGCCCCGAGGTCTGGGGCCAACGTCCTGACTTTC. The rearrangement joins TRBV27 to TRBJ2-6; the D gene is possibly TRBD1 (5 bases). Germline V gives CDR1 MNHEY, CDR2 SMNVEV (reference sequence). The ends were cut back, 5 bases at V and 1 base at J, with 15 bases in the middle. This CDR3 spans 17 amino acids.

The rearrangement joins TRBV7-2 to TRBJ2-1; TRBD1 is a possible D gene (6 bases). Trimming removed 5 bases at V and 4 bases at J, with 18 bases between. The CDR3 consists of 16 residues. Germline V gene data show CDR1 as SGHTA and CDR2 as FQGNSA. This CDR3 reads CASSPGRGLIYNEQFF. The CDR3 coding sequence is TGTGCCAGCAGCCCAGGCAGGGGCCTGATTTACAATGAGCAGTTCTTC.

The chain joins TRBV6-2 or TRBV6-3 to TRBJ2-1; 10 bases map to TRBD1. This CDR3 has 16 residues. The ends lost 7 bases at V and 2 bases at J; junction bases unmatched: 8. CDR1 and CDR2 from the germline V gene are MNHEY and SVGEGT. The CDR3 spells CASNNPGTGAYNEQFF. The CDR3 DNA reads as TGTGCCAGCAACAATCCCGGGACAGGGGCCTACAATGAGCAGTTCTTC.

This clonotype was observed a few times. The chain has TRBV11-3 and TRBJ2-7; no clear D gene. The CDR3 consists of 13 residues. In germline, CDR1 is SGHNT, CDR2 YENEEA. Trimming stripped 0 bases from V and 2 bases from J, with 5 bases between. The CDR3 DNA is TGTGCCAGCAGCTTAGAGGAAACCTACGAGCAGTACTTC. It encodes CASSLEETYEQYF.

The J gene is TRBJ2-2, the V gene TRBV29-1; TRBD1 matches 7 bases. Germline trimming cut 7 bases from V and 2 bases from J; bases unmatched to any gene: 4. Germline values: CDR1 SQVTM, CDR2 ANQGSEA. CDR3 length: 13 residues. Here the CDR3 DNA reads TGCAGCGCCAGGGGGACCAACACCGGGGAGCTGTTTTTT. This gives the protein CSARGTNTGELFF.

A few counts support this clonotype. The chain recombines TRBV9 with TRBJ1-3, with D uncertain. Germline CDR1 and CDR2: SGDLS and YYNGEE. With 0 bases removed from V and 0 bases from J, the gap between germline ends came to 10 bases. This CDR3 comprises 16 residues. The DNA for the CDR3 is TGTGCCAGCAGCGTAGGCGGCAGGCTCTCTGGAAACACCATATATTTT. As protein: CASSVGGRLSGNTIYF. The variable domain in full, completed from reference TRBV9 and TRBJ1-3, reads DSGVTQTPKHLITATGQRVTLRCSPRSGDLSVYWYQQSLDQGLQFLIQYYNGEERAKGNILERFSAQQFPDLHSELNLSSLELGDSALYFCASSVGGRLSGNTIYFGEGSWLTVV.

The table lists this clonotype with many counts. The V and J genes are TRBV7-9 and TRBJ2-5; possible D gene TRBD1, 5 bases. This CDR3 is built from 14 residues. V was clipped by 6 bases and J by 1 base, with 12 bases between them. CDR1 and CDR2 (germline): SEHNR, FQNEAQ (reference sequence). The CDR3 here is CASRRSGPQETQYF. CDR3 DNA sequence: TGTGCCAGCAGGCGTTCAGGGCCCCAAGAGACCCAGTACTTC. The full variable domain, its missing parts supplied by reference TRBV7-9 and TRBJ2-5, is DTGVSQNPRHKITKRGQNVTFRCDPISEHNRLYWYRQTLGQGPEFLTYFQNEAQLEKSRLLSDRFSAERPKGSFSTLEIQRTEQGDSAMYLCASRRSGPQETQYFGPGTRLLVL.

This chain uses TRBV6-8 with TRBJ1-2; D is perhaps TRBD1 (6 bases). Germline V CDR1 and CDR2: MNHGY, SAAAGT. Trimming took off 0 bases at V and 4 bases at J, with 12 bases between the two ends. The CDR3 totals 15 residues. The CDR3 sequence: CASSYSIAGAYGYTF. CDR3 bases: TGTGCCAGCAGTTACTCCATCGCGGGGGCCTATGGCTACACCTTC.

V is TRBV6-6 and J is TRBJ1-4; a possible D gene is TRBD1 (6 bases). V was pared by 2 bases and J by 5 bases, with 18 bases between. The CDR3 consists of 17 residues. In germline, CDR1 is MNHNY, CDR2 SVGAGI (reference sequence). Here the CDR3 DNA reads TGTGCCAGCAGTTACAACCTGCAGGGGCTACCAAATGAAAAACTGTTTTTT. It encodes CASSYNLQGLPNEKLFF.

This clonotype was seen a few times. V gene TRBV5-8 combines with J gene TRBJ2-5; TRBD1 is a possible D gene (5 bases). Trimming pared 1 base from V and 4 bases from J, leaving 11 bases between. The germline gives CDR1 SGHTS, CDR2 YDEGEE. This CDR3 has 14 residues. The CDR3 region has the DNA TGTGCCAGCAGCTTGAGGGGTTTCGGAGAGACCCAGTACTTC. The encoded protein is CASSLRGFGETQYF.

This clonotype was seen many times. CDR3 protein: CASSSGQVSVGEKLFF. As DNA, the CDR3 is TGTGCCAGCAGCTCGGGACAGGTGTCGGTCGGTGAAAAACTGTTTTTT. The gene calls are TRBV7-2 and TRBJ1-4; TRBD1 agrees at 8 bases. Germline CDR1 SGHTA, CDR2 FQGNSA. The CDR3 has 16 residues. The V segment lost 4 bases and the J segment 7 bases; nucleotides outside the gene matches: 11.

On this clonotype itself: The junction shows a germline mismatch at one end, possibly a read error. The V gene is TRBV4-1, the J gene TRBJ1-1; D is perhaps TRBD1 (5 bases). The CDR3 has 13 residues. Germline CDR1 is MGHRA and CDR2 is YSYEKL. DNA of the CDR3: TGTGCCAGCAGCCAAAAGTCGGGGGGTGAAGCTTTCTTT. This translates into CASSQKSGGEAFF.

The chain couples TRBV10-1 to TRBJ1-1, with D possibly matching TRBD1 (5 bases). Germline V lookup: CDR1 WNHNN, CDR2 SYGVQD (reference sequence). This CDR3 comprises 15 residues. V was shortened by 0 bases and J by 1 base, with 9 bases between the two germline ends. The CDR3 DNA reads TGCGCCAGCAGTGAGTCGAGGCAGGGGAACACTGAAGCTTTCTTT. As protein: CASSESRQGNTEAFF.

V usage is TRBV7-2 and J usage is TRBJ2-3, with 11 bases that match TRBD2. This CDR3 is 16 amino acids long. Unmatched junction bases numbered 6, after V lost 4 bases and J lost 3 bases. The germline V gene has CDR1 SGHTA and CDR2 FQGNSA. CDR3 protein: CASSSVGTSGTDTQYF. The CDR3 bases are TGTGCCAGCAGCTCGGTGGGGACTAGCGGAACAGATACGCAGTATTTT.

The J gene is TRBJ1-2, the V gene TRBV14; 10 positions agree with TRBD1. The germline gives CDR1 SGHDN, CDR2 FVKESK. CDR3 length equals 15 residues. The trim removed 2 bases at V and 8 bases at J, leaving 8 bases unmatched. The CDR3 DNA reads as TGTGCCAGCAGCCAACTTACGGGACAGGGGAGCGGCTACACCTTC. As protein: CASSQLTGQGSGYTF.

This clonotype was seen a handful of times. DNA of the CDR3: TGTGCCAGCAGCCAAAGGCAGCGCAATGAAAAACTGTTTTTT. Protein product: CASSQRQRNEKLFF. This chain uses TRBV4-2 with TRBJ1-4; D is uncertain. Germline V gene sequence: CDR1 LGHNA, CDR2 YNFKEQ. There are 14 residues in the CDR3. Trimming left V 2 bases short and J 5 bases short, with 9 bases between.

This chain uses TRBV14 with TRBJ2-5; D is possibly TRBD2 (5 bases). This CDR3 has 16 residues. The ends were cut back, 1 base at V and 1 base at J, with 13 bases in the middle. Per the germline V gene, CDR1 is SGHDN and CDR2 is FVKESK. The CDR3 DNA is TGTGCCAGCAGCCAAGGCAGGAGGCAGTTCCAAGAGACCCAGTACTTC. It yields the protein CASSQGRRQFQETQYF.

Only a few counts were recorded for this clonotype. The chain carries TRBV20-1 and TRBJ2-2, with TRBD2 matching over 12 bases. This CDR3 is built from 17 residues. V lost 6 bases, J lost 7 bases, and 15 bases stayed unmatched. CDR1 and CDR2 (germline): DFQATT, SNEGSKA (reference sequence). The CDR3 reads CSASPLAGGPRVGELFF. The CDR3 coding sequence is TGCAGTGCCTCACCTCTAGCGGGGGGGCCGCGGGTCGGGGAGCTGTTTTTT.

V and J are TRBV6-5 and TRBJ2-1; 10 nucleotides match TRBD2. V lost 7 bases, J lost 0 bases, and 3 bases stayed unmatched. This CDR3 is 15 amino acids long. CDR1 MNHEY and CDR2 SVGAGI come from the germline V gene. In DNA, the CDR3 is TGTGCCAGCACCCAGCGGGGGGGCTCCTACAATGAGCAGTTCTTC. Protein product: CASTQRGGSYNEQFF.

V is TRBV5-5 and J is TRBJ2-5; 7 bases are shared with TRBD1. This CDR3 is 16 amino acids long. Trimming removed 2 bases from V and 2 bases from J; junction bases left unmatched: 9. Germline assignment: CDR1 SGHKS and CDR2 YYEKEE (reference sequence). CDR3 sequence reads: CASSFTPGQRQETQYF. In DNA form, the CDR3 reads TGTGCCAGCAGCTTCACCCCGGGACAGAGACAAGAGACCCAGTACTTC.

Of note for this clonotype: At one boundary the junction diverges from the germline segment, which might be a read error. V is TRBV7-9 and J is TRBJ1-5, with D perhaps TRBD1 (6 bases). The CDR3 extends over 17 amino acids. Germline V gene data show CDR1 as SEHNR and CDR2 as FQNEAQ (reference sequence). The CDR3 reads CSSNLGWGAHSNQPQHF. CDR3 coding DNA: TGTTCCAGCAACTTAGGCTGGGGGGCTCATAGCAATCAGCCCCAGCATTTT.

This clonotype was counted between two and nine times. The chain uses TRBV7-9 and TRBJ2-1, with D perhaps given as TRBD1 or TRBD2 (5 bases each). Trimming left V 3 bases short and J 2 bases short, with 8 bases between. The CDR3 covers 14 residues. The V gene's germline CDR1 is SEHNR and CDR2 FQNEAQ (reference sequence). In DNA form, the CDR3 reads TGTGCCAGCAGCTTCGGGGCCGCCTACAATGAGCAGTTCTTC. This gives the protein CASSFGAAYNEQFF.

Only a few counts were recorded for this clonotype. The V gene is TRBV12-3 or TRBV12-4, the J gene TRBJ1-2; a weak D match, TRBD1 (5 bases). The CDR3 extends over 14 amino acids. Trimming removed 6 bases at V and 2 bases at J, with 13 bases between. CDR3: CASSPGPQNYGYTF. CDR3 DNA sequence: TGTGCCAGCAGCCCGGGACCGCAAAACTATGGCTACACCTTC.

The CDR3 here is CASSLGQGADQPQHF. In nucleotides, the CDR3 is TGTGCCAGCAGCTTGGGACAGGGGGCGGATCAGCCCCAGCATTTT. The chain employs TRBV7-9 and TRBJ1-5; 12 nucleotides match TRBD1. Trimming took 3 bases from V and 5 from J; bases not matched to a gene: 2. CDR3 length: 15 amino acids. Looked up from germline, CDR1 is SEHNR and CDR2 is FQNEAQ (reference sequence).

The chain joins TRBV28 to TRBJ2-7, with unresolved D. The CDR3 has 13 amino acids. Germline V gives CDR1 MDHEN, CDR2 SYDVKM. The germline V and J ends were trimmed by 8 bases and 4 bases, with 15 bases remaining between them. CDR3 sequence (DNA): TGTGCCAGCTACCCTTTAAGAGGATACGAGCAGTACTTC. It yields the protein CASYPLRGYEQYF.

On this clonotype: The junction differs from germline at one of its ends, possibly a read error. The chain carries TRBV27 and TRBJ2-1; TRBD2 matches 7 bases. This CDR3 region has 12 residues. Germline V gene sequence: CDR1 MNHEY, CDR2 SMNVEV (reference sequence). Written as DNA, the CDR3 is TGTGCAAGCACCCCCGGGGGGAGTGAGACGTTCTTC. It encodes CASTPGGSETFF.

The sample holds a few counts of this clonotype. The rearrangement uses TRBV28 and TRBJ1-5, with no clear D. The CDR3 runs 12 residues. V gave up 3 bases and J gave up 6 bases, with 6 bases separating them. Per the germline V gene, CDR1 is MDHEN and CDR2 is SYDVKM. CDR3 protein: CASSFTVQPQHF. The DNA for the CDR3 is TGTGCCAGCAGTTTTACGGTTCAGCCCCAGCATTTT.